These 29 T cell receptor beta chains were sequenced from one sample in a study of CD8 T cells in Susac syndrome. RNA was extracted with the RNeasy kit, and a quantity of roughly 0.5 to 1 ug was reverse transcribed using random hexamers. TCRdb used MiXCR to reprocess the immunoSEQ multiplex PCR reads, holding one entry per CDR3 protein. Of tens of thousands of distinct CDR3 sequences in the sample, approximately 94% were seen once. The sample consisted of CD8+ T cells from PBMCs. The receptors were sampled from a human donor with Susac syndrome.

The CDR3 loop reads CASLAAGFKNEQFF. DNA of the CDR3: TGTGCCAGCTTGGCAGCGGGGTTCAAGAATGAGCAGTTCTTC. The V and J genes are TRBV27 and TRBJ2-1; the match to TRBD2 covers 7 bases. J gave up 7 bases and V 8 bases, and 11 bases lay outside the gene matches. Germline V lookup: CDR1 MNHEY, CDR2 SMNVEV (reference sequence). CDR3 length: 14 residues.

The genes are TRBV9 and TRBJ1-6; 7 bases line up with TRBD1. The germline CDR1 and CDR2 sequences are SGDLS and YYNGEE. This CDR3 has 16 residues. Unmatched junction bases numbered 7, after V lost 4 bases and J lost 3 bases. The CDR3, as DNA: TGTGCCAGCAGCCCAAGGACAGGAAACTATAATTCACCCCTCCACTTT. It encodes CASSPRTGNYNSPLHF.

This clonotype was found once. The chain joins TRBV9 to TRBJ2-2, with D unresolved. V was clipped by 0 bases and J by 1 base, with 7 bases between them. Germline CDR1 SGDLS, CDR2 YYNGEE. The CDR3 is made up of 15 amino acids. The CDR3 bases are TGTGCCAGCAGCGTAGGTTCAGAGAACACCGGGGAGCTGTTTTTT. Translated: CASSVGSENTGELFF.

The chain joins TRBV20-1 to TRBJ2-7; 9 bases fit TRBD1. V lost 4 bases, J lost 3 bases, and 4 bases stayed unmatched. Germline V gives CDR1 DFQATT, CDR2 SNEGSKA (reference sequence). This CDR3 spans 13 amino acids. The CDR3 loop reads CSANTGGSYEQYF. The CDR3 DNA sequence: TGCAGTGCTAATACAGGGGGCAGCTACGAGCAGTACTTC.

The V gene is TRBV19, the J gene TRBJ2-3; no reliable D call. V lost 3 bases, J lost 2 bases, and 9 bases lay in between. Per the germline V gene, CDR1 is LNHDA and CDR2 is SQIVND (reference sequence). This CDR3 region has 14 residues. This CDR3 is CASSIARTTDTQYF. The CDR3 bases are TGTGCCAGTAGTATTGCCAGAACCACAGATACGCAGTATTTT.

This clonotype has a handful of counts. V and J are TRBV27 and TRBJ2-7; 9 nucleotides line up with TRBD1. The CDR3 consists of 15 residues. CDR1 and CDR2 (germline): MNHEY, SMNVEV (reference sequence). V lost 2 bases to trimming and J lost 2 bases; unmatched junction nucleotides: 4. In DNA, the CDR3 is TGTGCCAGCAGTTTAGAGGGACAGGGACCCTACGAGCAGTACTTC. Its protein is CASSLEGQGPYEQYF.

The chain carries TRBV7-9 and TRBJ2-7; TRBD2 might be the D (5 bases). Germline V lookup: CDR1 SEHNR, CDR2 FQNEAQ (reference sequence). V gave up 6 bases and J gave up 0 bases, with 12 bases separating them. The CDR3 spans 14 residues. CDR3 coding DNA: TGTGCCAGCAGTCAACCTGGACTCTCCTACGAGCAGTACTTC. The encoded protein is CASSQPGLSYEQYF.

This clonotype was found once. The chain joins TRBV3-1 to TRBJ1-2, with D uncertain. The germline CDR1 and CDR2 sequences are LGHDT and YNNKEL (reference sequence). This CDR3 region has 16 residues. V was pared by 4 bases and J by 0 bases, with 15 bases between. The CDR3 protein is CASSLNPNPANYGYTF. In nucleotides, the CDR3 is TGTGCCAGCAGCCTAAACCCCAACCCCGCTAACTATGGCTACACCTTC.

This chain uses TRBV5-1 with TRBJ2-7, with D possibly TRBD2 on 5 matching bases. CDR1 is SGHRS, CDR2 YFSETQ, per germline. The CDR3 covers 16 residues. Trimming left V 0 bases short and J 0 bases short, with 13 bases between. This CDR3 reads CASSLVSVTSSYEQYF. DNA for the CDR3: TGCGCCAGCAGCTTGGTTTCAGTAACTAGCTCCTACGAGCAGTACTTC. Using reference TRBV5-1 and TRBJ2-7 for the parts outside the CDR3, the full variable domain is KAGVTQTPRYLIKTRGQQVTLSCSPISGHRSVSWYQQTPGQGLQFLFEYFSETQRNKGNFPGRFSGRQFSNSRSEMNVSTLELGDSALYLCASSLVSVTSSYEQYFGPGTRLTVT.

J is TRBJ1-6 and V is TRBV19; no clear D gene. Per germline, CDR1 LNHDA and CDR2 SQIVND (reference sequence). The CDR3 runs to 13 residues. The V and J ends lost 9 bases and 5 bases respectively, with 11 bases between them. CDR3 DNA sequence: TGTGCCAGCGGAGAGGAAGATAATTCACCCCTCCACTTT. This translates into CASGEEDNSPLHF.

CDR3 bases: TGTGCCAGCACCACCGGGTCAAACTACAATGAGCAGTTCTTC. Residues: CASTTGSNYNEQFF. The chain recombines TRBV6-2 or TRBV6-3 with TRBJ2-1; D gene ambiguous. V was cut by 7 bases and J by 3 bases, with 13 bases left in between. CDR3 size: 14 residues. Germline V gives CDR1 MNHEY, CDR2 SVGEGT.

This chain uses TRBV29-1 with TRBJ2-2; 9 positions match TRBD2. Germline V CDR1 and CDR2: SQVTM, ANQGSEA. This CDR3 spans 17 amino acids. V dropped 4 bases and J dropped 5; count of bases not matched to a gene: 14. Here the CDR3 reads CSVVGSGGQPGTGELFF. CDR3 sequence (DNA): TGCAGCGTTGTAGGTAGCGGGGGACAACCGGGGACCGGGGAGCTGTTTTTT.

The chain is built from TRBV20-1 and TRBJ1-2; D is ambiguous. V was cut by 0 bases and J by 4 bases, with 9 bases left in between. This CDR3 comprises 13 residues. CDR1 is DFQATT and CDR2 is SNEGSKA in the germline V gene (reference sequence). CDR3: CSARDLGSYGYTF. The DNA of the CDR3 is TGCAGTGCTAGAGATCTGGGGAGCTATGGCTACACCTTC.

V and J are TRBV6-4 and TRBJ2-3, with 10 bases lining up with TRBD2. Germline trimming cut 3 bases from V and 3 bases from J; bases unmatched to any gene: 6. CDR3 size: 16 residues. Looked up from germline, CDR1 is MRHNA and CDR2 is SNTAGT. For the CDR3, the DNA is TGTGCCAGCAGTGAAGGCAGCGGGGGGGCGACAGATACGCAGTATTTT. This codes for CASSEGSGGATDTQYF.

The chain joins TRBV25-1 to TRBJ2-4; TRBD2 matches 9 bases. V dropped 2 bases and J dropped 6; count of bases not matched to a gene: 2. Germline CDR1 is MGHDK and CDR2 is SYGVNS. There are 14 residues in the CDR3. The CDR3 is CASSEGGGGNIQYF. CDR3 DNA: TGTGCCAGCAGTGAAGGCGGGGGGGGAAACATTCAGTACTTC.

V and J are TRBV6-2 or TRBV6-3 and TRBJ2-7, with 8 bases aligning to TRBD2. The length of the CDR3 is 14 residues. Germline loops: CDR1 MNHEY, CDR2 SVGEGT. Germline trimming cut 2 bases from V and 3 bases from J; bases unmatched to any gene: 3. The CDR3 reads CASSYPGLDYEQYF. DNA of the CDR3: TGTGCCAGCAGTTACCCGGGACTAGACTACGAGCAGTACTTC.

The chain employs TRBV12-3 or TRBV12-4 and TRBJ2-4; D gene unclear. The CDR3 contains 12 residues. V lost 10 bases and J 1 base, leaving 8 bases between the germline ends. As DNA, the CDR3 is TGTGCCACCGGGCCGGCCAAAAACATTCAGTACTTC. Protein: CATGPAKNIQYF.

The chain has TRBV28 and TRBJ2-6; tentatively, D is TRBD2 (5 bases). The V end lost 3 bases, the J end lost 0 bases, and 9 bases lay between the germline ends. The CDR3 length is 16 residues. Germline assignment: CDR1 MDHEN and CDR2 SYDVKM. The CDR3 coding sequence is TGTGCCAGCAGTTTGAGGGAGAACTCTGGGGCCAACGTCCTGACTTTC. Translation: CASSLRENSGANVLTF.

The chain employs TRBV6-4 and TRBJ1-1; D unclear. Germline loops: CDR1 MRHNA, CDR2 SNTAGT. Trimming removed 6 bases from V and 3 bases from J, with 8 bases in between. The CDR3 runs 12 residues. In nucleotides, the CDR3 is TGTGCCAGCAGAGGTCTTTACACTGAAGCTTTCTTT. This codes for CASRGLYTEAFF.

The chain carries TRBV2 and TRBJ2-5; 8 nucleotides align to TRBD2. Germline loops: CDR1 SNHLY, CDR2 FYNNEI. CDR3 length equals 13 residues. Here the CDR3 reads CVSSGGRIETQYF. DNA for the CDR3: TGTGTTTCTTCGGGGGGGCGAATTGAGACCCAGTACTTC.

This chain connects TRBV12-3 or TRBV12-4 to TRBJ2-3, with TRBD2 matching 7 bases. The J segment lost 5 bases and the V segment lost 6 bases, leaving 8 bases of the junction unmatched. The CDR3 runs to 14 residues. The CDR3 loop is CASREAGSVDTQYF. The CDR3 nucleotides are TGTGCCAGCAGAGAAGCGGGGTCGGTAGATACGCAGTATTTT.

This chain joins TRBV11-2 and TRBJ2-1; 7 nucleotides agree with TRBD1. Germline V CDR1 and CDR2: SGHAT, FQNNGV. The V gene end was trimmed by 5 bases and the J gene end by 7 bases; junction bases not matched to a gene: 2. This CDR3 is 12 amino acids long. The CDR3: CASSEQGNEQFF. CDR3 DNA sequence: TGTGCCAGCAGCGAACAGGGGAATGAGCAGTTCTTC.

The J gene is TRBJ2-7, the V gene TRBV7-3, with 8 positions matching TRBD1. The CDR3 has 19 amino acids. CDR1 and CDR2 from the germline V gene are SGHTA and FQGTGA. Losses at the gene ends were 4 bases for V and 3 bases for J; bases not matched to a gene: 20. The CDR3 DNA follows: TGTGCCAGCAGCTCGACCTCTTACCGTGTCGGGACAGGTATCTACGAGCAGTACTTC. Its protein product is CASSSTSYRVGTGIYEQYF.

The V call is TRBV4-3, the J call TRBJ1-2; TRBD1 matches at 9 bases. CDR3 size: 15 residues. Germline V CDR1 and CDR2: LGHNA, YSLEER. Trimming at V came to 3 bases and at J to 4 bases, leaving 6 bases not matched to a gene. The CDR3 DNA reads TGCGCCAGCAGCCAGAACAGGGGGCTCGGCTATGGCTACACCTTC. It encodes CASSQNRGLGYGYTF.

The V call is TRBV19, the J call TRBJ1-1; D ambiguous. Trimming took 1 base from V and 1 from J, leaving 10 bases between them. The CDR3 consists of 15 residues. Germline values: CDR1 LNHDA, CDR2 SQIVND (reference sequence). The CDR3 DNA reads as TGTGCCAGTAGTATAGCTCGGACGGGGAACACTGAAGCTTTCTTT. It codes for CASSIARTGNTEAFF.

The chain recombines TRBV9 with TRBJ2-3, with D possibly being TRBD1 (5 bases). The CDR3 runs 16 residues. V was pared by 2 bases and J by 0 bases, with 13 bases between. Per the germline V gene, CDR1 is SGDLS and CDR2 is YYNGEE. CDR3 bases: TGTGCCAGCAGCGTGGACATACAAACTAGCACAGATACGCAGTATTTT. This gives the protein CASSVDIQTSTDTQYF.

The chain recombines TRBV7-3 with TRBJ2-5, with 13 bases aligning to TRBD2. Losses at the gene ends were 5 bases for V and 9 bases for J; bases not matched to a gene: 9. In germline, CDR1 is SGHTA, CDR2 FQGTGA. CDR3 length: 15 residues. For the CDR3, the DNA is TGTGCCAGCAGCATGACCGGGACTAGCGGGGTCCCCCAGTACTTC. It codes for CASSMTGTSGVPQYF. Looking up the rest from reference TRBV7-3 and TRBJ2-5 gives the full variable domain: GAGVSQTPSNKVTEKGKYVELRCDPISGHTALYWYRQSLGQGPEFLIYFQGTGAADDSGLPNDRFFAVRPEGSVSTLKIQRTERGDSAVYLCASSMTGTSGVPQYFGPGTRLLVL.

CDR3 bases: TGTGCCAGTAGTATCGGACTAGCGGCCAGCACAGATACGCAGTATTTT. Protein: CASSIGLAASTDTQYF. This chain uses TRBV19 with TRBJ2-3; 10 bases are a match to TRBD2. Germline V gene lookup returns CDR1 LNHDA and CDR2 SQIVND (reference sequence). There are 16 residues in the CDR3. With V trimmed by 3 bases and J by 0 bases, 3 bases remained unmatched.

The V call is TRBV7-3, the J call TRBJ2-1; 14 bases map to TRBD2. Unmatched junction bases numbered 6, after V lost 3 bases and J lost 8 bases. Germline lookup yields CDR1 SGHTA and CDR2 FQGTGA. CDR3 length: 16 amino acids. DNA for the CDR3: TGTGCCAGCAGCTTCACCCCGGGACTAGCGGGGGATGAGCAGTTCTTC. As protein: CASSFTPGLAGDEQFF.